This T cell receptor (beta chain) was observed in a study of early T cells in non-severe SARS-CoV-2 infection. Across the whole study: Unsorted whole blood bulk RNA was sequenced, with unpaired chains.

Regarding the study as a whole: Reliance on VDJdb matching favored anti-spike CD8 responses; private and CD4 specificities were missed.

This CDR3 has 14 amino acids. Germline V gene lookup returns CDR1 SGHVS and CDR2 FNYEAQ. Trimming removed 7 bases from V and 7 bases from J; junction bases left unmatched: 9. This clonotype was observed a few times. The antigen is unknown. The TCR library protocol attached unique molecular identifiers to the individual cDNA molecules. TCRdb re-analysed the 5' RACE reads in MiXCR, keeping a single row per CDR3 protein. Among tens of thousands of distinct CDR3 sequences listed, less than 20% were seen once. This TCR came from an adult who was a healthcare worker with PCR-confirmed SARS-CoV-2 infection or an uninfected control (not recorded which). J is TRBJ2-1 and V is TRBV7-6, with 8 positions matching TRBD2. Input material: whole blood. The CDR3 loop is CASTTSGLLNEQFF. The CDR3 nucleotides read TGTGCCAGCACCACTAGCGGCCTTTTGAATGAGCAGTTCTTC.